The 22 T cell receptor beta chains given below trace back to one sample, sequenced in a study of OX40 agonist ivuxolimab in advanced cancers. Profiled with immunoSEQ multiplex PCR; TCRdb holds only in-frame clones, not every one. The table lists 20,000 or so clones, more than 70% of them singletons. This material consisted of CD4+ or CD8+ T cells sorted from blood, taken in a trial of the OX40 agonist ivuxolimab. Receptor source: an adult with an advanced solid tumor such as melanoma, head and neck, liver or kidney cancer.

The rearrangement joins TRBV4-1 to TRBJ1-2; D is unclear. Germline-derived CDR1 and CDR2 are MGHRA and YSYEKL. V lost 0 bases and J 5 bases, leaving 7 bases between the germline ends. This CDR3 has 13 residues. CDR3 loop: CASSQDHIYGYTF. Written as DNA, the CDR3 is TGCGCCAGCAGCCAAGATCACATTTATGGCTACACCTTC.

This clone has only one observation. This chain links TRBV10-3 with TRBJ2-1; 12 nucleotides match TRBD2. V lost 10 bases and J lost 7; bases outside the gene matches: 8. Germline assignment: CDR1 ENHRY and CDR2 SYGVKD. The CDR3 is made up of 14 amino acids. The CDR3 loop reads CASRLAGEGNEQFF. The CDR3 coding sequence is TGTGCCAGCAGACTAGCGGGAGAAGGAAATGAGCAGTTCTTC.

V and J are TRBV6-1 and TRBJ1-5; 7 nucleotides line up with TRBD1. CDR1 MNHNS and CDR2 SASEGT come from the germline V gene. This CDR3 spans 16 amino acids. With 1 base clipped from V and 7 bases from J, the junction kept 10 bases outside the gene matches. CDR3 loop: CASSEVGRGAWQPQHF. In nucleotides, the CDR3 is TGTGCCAGCAGTGAAGTGGGCAGGGGGGCTTGGCAGCCCCAGCATTTT.

This rearrangement joins TRBV10-2 to TRBJ2-3; 12 positions match TRBD2. CDR1 is WSHSY, CDR2 SAAADI, per germline. The CDR3 is made up of 17 amino acids. V was clipped by 3 bases and J by 8 bases; unmatched bases: 12. The CDR3 reads CASSDVKTSGSTATQYF. CDR3 bases: TGCGCCAGCAGTGACGTTAAGACTAGCGGGAGTACGGCTACGCAGTATTTT.

The V call is TRBV29-1, the J call TRBJ2-7, with D perhaps matching TRBD1 (5 bases). The CDR3 sequence is 13 residues long. Trimming removed 3 bases from V and 4 bases from J, with 13 bases in between. Germline V gives CDR1 SQVTM, CDR2 ANQGSEA. The CDR3 protein is CSVEVGRDYEQYF. The CDR3 region has the DNA TGCAGCGTTGAGGTGGGCAGGGATTACGAGCAGTACTTC.

The chain joins TRBV9 to TRBJ2-1; 10 bases map to TRBD2. The V segment lost 7 bases and the J segment 6 bases; nucleotides outside the gene matches: 7. Germline CDR1 and CDR2: SGDLS and YYNGEE. The CDR3 length is 14 residues. Written as DNA, the CDR3 is TGTGCCAGCGGTGGAAGGACTAGCGGCAATGAGCAGTTCTTC. Amino acids: CASGGRTSGNEQFF.

The rearrangement links TRBV2 to TRBJ1-2; 7 nucleotides align to TRBD1. The CDR3 is made up of 14 amino acids. With V trimmed by 4 bases and J by 4 bases, 6 bases remained unmatched. Germline values: CDR1 SNHLY, CDR2 FYNNEI. CDR3 in DNA: TGTGCCAGCAGTGGGCCAGGGGGTATCTATGGCTACACCTTC. Encoded protein: CASSGPGGIYGYTF. Combining the CDR3 with reference TRBV2 and TRBJ1-2 gives the whole variable domain EPEVTQTPSHQVTQMGQEVILRCVPISNHLYFYWYRQILGQKVEFLVSFYNNEISEKSEIFDDQFSVERPDGSNFTLKIRSTKLEDSAMYFCASSGPGGIYGYTFGSGTRLTVV.

The J gene is TRBJ2-3, the V gene TRBV10-3, with 12 bases matching TRBD2. Germline-derived CDR1 and CDR2 are ENHRY and SYGVKD. The ends lost 6 bases at V and 3 bases at J; junction bases unmatched: 16. There are 19 residues in the CDR3. CDR3 in amino acids: CAIRIPGVASGRATDTQYF. DNA for the CDR3: TGTGCCATCAGGATCCCCGGGGTGGCTAGCGGGAGGGCGACAGATACGCAGTATTTT.

The chain carries TRBV5-5 and TRBJ2-1; D is unresolved. CDR3 size: 16 residues. V shed 7 bases and J shed 4 bases, with 21 bases lying between them. CDR1 SGHKS and CDR2 YYEKEE come from the germline V gene (reference sequence). CDR3 loop: CASLKFPHQLYNEQFF. CDR3 sequence (DNA): TGTGCCAGCCTTAAATTTCCCCACCAATTATACAATGAGCAGTTCTTC.

This chain uses TRBV15 with TRBJ2-7, with D unresolved. This CDR3 region has 14 residues. Germline CDR1 and CDR2: LNHNV and YYDKDF (reference sequence). V was pared by 6 bases and J by 0 bases, with 12 bases between. Here the CDR3 reads CATRAYRTSYEQYF. The CDR3 DNA follows: TGTGCCACCAGGGCCTACCGTACCTCCTACGAGCAGTACTTC.

This clone is large (0.1 to 1%). V and J are TRBV9 and TRBJ1-3, with D perhaps matching TRBD1 (6 bases). V was shortened by 0 bases and J by 3 bases, with 10 bases between the two germline ends. This CDR3 spans 15 amino acids. Looked up from germline, CDR1 is SGDLS and CDR2 is YYNGEE. CDR3 sequence: CASSVGAGVGNTIYF. The CDR3 DNA reads TGTGCCAGCAGCGTAGGGGCAGGGGTTGGAAACACCATATATTTT.

About this clone: At one of its ends the junction is not consistent with the germline gene, which may arise from a read error. V is TRBV29-1 and J is TRBJ2-3, with D uncertain. The CDR3 totals 8 residues. Germline assignment: CDR1 SQVTM and CDR2 ANQGSEA. CDR3 nucleotides: TGCAGCGTCGCCGACCGTAGGTTT. Residues: CSVADRRF.

The sample holds one count of this clone. The chain couples TRBV15 to TRBJ2-1, with TRBD1 matching 9 bases. V was pared by 0 bases and J by 2 bases, with 2 bases of the junction left unmatched. The CDR3 has 16 amino acids. CDR1 and CDR2 (germline): LNHNV, YYDKDF (reference sequence). The DNA of the CDR3 is TGTGCCACCAGCAGAGATCGGGACAGGGCCTACAATGAGCAGTTCTTC. Translation gives CATSRDRDRAYNEQFF.

The chain is built from TRBV9 and TRBJ2-3; 7 bases agree with TRBD1. Germline V gene lookup returns CDR1 SGDLS and CDR2 YYNGEE. This CDR3 has 15 residues. V trimming: 4 bases; J trimming: 6 bases; junction bases outside the gene matches: 11. CDR3 loop: CASSPHTGALDTQYF. The CDR3 region has the DNA TGTGCCAGCAGCCCCCACACAGGGGCTTTGGATACGCAGTATTTT.

The V and J genes are TRBV9 and TRBJ2-7; D is uncertain. The CDR3 totals 15 residues. Germline loops: CDR1 SGDLS, CDR2 YYNGEE. Trimming pared 3 bases from V and 0 bases from J, leaving 13 bases between. The CDR3 protein is CASSEAAAVSYEQYF. The CDR3 DNA reads TGTGCCAGCAGCGAGGCCGCCGCGGTCTCCTACGAGCAGTACTTC.

The gene calls are TRBV4-1 and TRBJ2-3; D is uncertain. Trimming left V 3 bases short and J 3 bases short, with 4 bases between. Germline-derived CDR1 and CDR2 are MGHRA and YSYEKL. The CDR3 has 12 amino acids. CDR3 bases: TGCGCCAGCAGCCACCGGACAGATACGCAGTATTTT. As protein: CASSHRTDTQYF.

This chain connects TRBV11-2 to TRBJ1-2; 7 bases are shared with TRBD1. The CDR3 spans 14 residues. Unmatched junction bases numbered 6, after V lost 3 bases and J lost 5 bases. Germline V gives CDR1 SGHAT, CDR2 FQNNGV. The CDR3 DNA is TGTGCCAGCAGCTTGACAGGGTCCGGGTATGGCTACACCTTC. It encodes CASSLTGSGYGYTF.

This chain uses TRBV7-9 with TRBJ2-2; D is unclear. The CDR3 extends over 13 amino acids. V was clipped by 5 bases and J by 2 bases, with 6 bases between them. Germline V gene lookup returns CDR1 SEHNR and CDR2 FQNEAQ (reference sequence). The CDR3: CASSTVNTGELFF. In DNA, the CDR3 is TGTGCCAGCAGCACCGTAAACACCGGGGAGCTGTTTTTT.

The chain is built from TRBV7-9 and TRBJ2-7; D unclear. The CDR3 spans 12 residues. Germline V CDR1 and CDR2: SEHNR, FQNEAQ (reference sequence). Trimming shortened V by 5 bases and J by 2 bases, and 7 bases separated the two germline ends. The CDR3 coding sequence is TGTGCCAGCAGCAGACAAGCCTACGAGCAGTACTTC. It yields the protein CASSRQAYEQYF.

The CDR3 nucleotides are TGTGCCAGCAGCTCCCGACCGGGCCACGGAAAACTGTTTTTT. It encodes CASSSRPGHGKLFF. This chain joins TRBV11-2 and TRBJ1-4, with D unclear. The V end was cut by 4 bases, the J end by 10 bases, with 16 bases between. Germline V lookup: CDR1 SGHAT, CDR2 FQNNGV. The CDR3 runs to 14 residues.

The V call is TRBV4-1, the J call TRBJ2-5; TRBD2 might be the D (5 bases). The V gene's germline CDR1 is MGHRA and CDR2 YSYEKL. CDR3 length: 13 amino acids. V was clipped by 4 bases and J by 5 bases, with 11 bases between them. The DNA of the CDR3 is TGCGCCAGCAGCCCCTGGACGGGGGAGACCCAGTACTTC. Its translation is CASSPWTGETQYF.

Here the CDR3 DNA reads TGTGCCTGGAGTGTTCTAGCGGGGCAAGTTGAGCAGTTCTTC. Amino acids: CAWSVLAGQVEQFF. The chain carries TRBV30 and TRBJ2-1, with 9 bases matching TRBD2. The CDR3 contains 14 residues. The V gene's germline CDR1 is GTSNPN and CDR2 SVGIG (reference sequence). The ends lost 0 bases at V and 9 bases at J; junction bases unmatched: 6.